Reported below is one T cell receptor beta chain. Its matching antigen is unknown. This record comes from a study of OX40 agonist ivuxolimab in advanced cancers. Study-level background: Patient treatment consisted of intravenous ivuxolimab administration every 2 weeks at 0.01 to 10 mg/kg.

The data were produced by immunoSEQ multiplex PCR, yet TCRdb's version contains in-frame clones alone and is incomplete. The sample records 65,000 to 95,000 clones, over 75% being singletons. The study, taken as a whole, reports: Doses of 0.1 to 3.0 mg/kg were accompanied by clonal expansion of CD4+ and CD8+ blood T cells by week 6.

This clonotype was sampled from an adult with an advanced solid tumor such as melanoma, head and neck, liver or kidney cancer. The sequencing here drew on CD4+ or CD8+ T cells sorted from blood, taken in a trial of the OX40 agonist ivuxolimab.

CDR3 region: CASSSSFGQDFF. CDR3 nucleotide sequence: TGTGCCAGCAGCTCCTCTTTTGGGCAGGACTTCTTC. The chain is built from TRBV11-2 and TRBJ2-1, with D unresolved. This CDR3 region has 12 residues. V was pared by 4 bases and J by 16 bases, with 17 bases between. The germline gives CDR1 SGHAT, CDR2 FQNNGV. Drawing the rest from reference TRBV11-2 and TRBJ2-1, the complete variable domain is EAGVAQSPRYKIIEKRQSVAFWCNPISGHATLYWYQQILGQGPKLLIQFQNNGVVDDSQLPKDRFSAERLKGVDSTLKIQPAKLEDSAVYLCASSSSFGQDFFGPGTRLTVL.